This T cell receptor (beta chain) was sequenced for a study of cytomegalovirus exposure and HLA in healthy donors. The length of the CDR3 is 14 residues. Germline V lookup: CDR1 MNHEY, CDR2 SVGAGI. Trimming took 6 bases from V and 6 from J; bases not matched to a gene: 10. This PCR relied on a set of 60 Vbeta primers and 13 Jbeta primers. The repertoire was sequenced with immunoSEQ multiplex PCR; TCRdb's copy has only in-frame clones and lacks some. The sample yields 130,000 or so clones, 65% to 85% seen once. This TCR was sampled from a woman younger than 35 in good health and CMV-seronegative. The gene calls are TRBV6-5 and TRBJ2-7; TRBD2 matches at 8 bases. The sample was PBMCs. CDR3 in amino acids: CASRERTSSLEQYF. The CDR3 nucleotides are TGTGCCAGCAGAGAGAGGACTAGCTCCCTCGAGCAGTACTTC.